The clone carrying this T cell receptor (beta chain) has a single count. The antigen remains undetermined. This record comes from a study of shared clonotypes between healthy human individuals. Measured with immunoSEQ multiplex PCR; TCRdb has only the in-frame clones, and not every one. Among 2,100,000 or so clones listed, approximately 96% were seen once. Findings of the study overall: In general, naive subsets displayed greater estimated richness than memory subsets did. Clonotypes which were not shared had lower generation probabilities than clonotypes that all four donors shared.

Those who donated were healthy HIV-negative adults, with no recent acute infections or vaccinations reported. CDR3 size: 15 residues. V was trimmed by 2 bases and J by 5 bases, leaving 16 bases between them. Germline assignment: CDR1 SGHRS and CDR2 YFSETQ. V is TRBV5-1 and J is TRBJ2-5; D possibly corresponds to TRBD1 (7 bases). The origin of this receptor is a man aged 18 to 30 in good health. Sequencing was done on a sample of naive CD4+ T cells sorted from blood. The subset is: CD45RA+ positively selected. The CDR3: CASSFSGARGETQYF. CDR3 sequence (DNA): TGCGCCAGCAGCTTTTCGGGAGCCAGGGGGGAGACCCAGTACTTC.